In this sample, the clone carrying this T cell receptor beta chain turned up once. Its target is unknown. By positive magnetic bead selection, CD4+ and CD8+ cells were isolated, and their purity was checked by flow cytometry. Only in-frame clones appear in the TCRdb table, and some are missing; sequencing was by immunoSEQ multiplex PCR. The sample lists about 17,000 clones; around 70% were seen once. This sample is drawn from a study of somatic mutations in cytotoxic T cells in rheumatoid arthritis. Study conclusions and caveats: The top CD8+ clone topped 20% of CD8+ cells in about an eighth of the roughly 65 patients. Measurement of CD8+ T-cell clonality revealed no significant difference between rheumatoid arthritis patients and age-matched healthy controls.

The receptor's source is a man aged 60-69 years in good health. Specimen: CD8+ T cells sorted from blood.

CDR3 nucleotides: TGTGCCAGCAGCCCCTCCGGGAGGTTGTACGAGCAGTACTTC. Translated: CASSPSGRLYEQYF. This chain uses TRBV2 with TRBJ2-7, with 7 bases fitting TRBD2. CDR1 SNHLY and CDR2 FYNNEI come from the germline V gene. V gave up 6 bases and J gave up 4 bases; unmatched junction bases: 9. The CDR3 contains 14 residues.